The TCR beta chain under discussion was sequenced for a study of blood T cell repertoires in COVID-19 (dated by TCRdb to 2018 to 2020). Background for the entire study: The collaborator samples originated in the United States, Italy and Spain and spanned the acute and convalescent phases of COVID-19. The material from the prospective study consisted of cDNA or gDNA derived from T cells, B-cell-depleted T cells, or PBMCs. Subjects who had been exposed to COVID-19, were actively infected with it, or had recovered from it provided the deeply sampled blood TCRbeta repertoires that made up the dataset. The repertoires were released in a freely available public database intended as a resource for research on the immune response to SARS-CoV-2. The samples were drawn from the first 160 participants of the ongoing ImmuneRACE study and from 1,254 subjects provided by 6 global collaborators. The sample metadata nearly always contained a de-identified subject ID, COVID-19 status, age in years and sex. HLA class I and class II types, where available, came from metadata supplied by the sample provider rather than from assay-based typing. The full study reports these points: How much clinical and demographic metadata was included differed by source and by participant, and the metadata was provided uncurated.

The CDR3 goes from the cysteine to the phenylalanine over 16 residues. The retained sequence is limited to the CDR3, 48 bases, with the frame set at the first base. For CDR1 and CDR2, the germline V gene lists SQVTM and ANQGSEA. Trimming leaves V shorter by 5 bases and J shorter by 4 bases, with the junction holding 11 bases beyond the gene matches. Comment on this clone: Its antigen is still unknown. Base qualities are not recorded, but no much larger clone differs from it by a single base.

TCRbeta CDR3 regions were amplified from genomic DNA by means of the immunoSEQ Assay, a bias-controlled multiplex PCR. Processing in the source paper ran as follows. Nucleated cell counts per sample were estimated from amplification of reference gene primers within the assay. Sequence reads were collapsed and filtered to measure the absolute abundance of every unique TCRbeta CDR3 rearrangement. For each sample, productive Simpson clonality was calculated as the square root of Simpson's diversity index across productive rearrangements. TCRdb took this table from immuneACCESS and kept in-frame rearrangements with V and J called. Such tables lack part of the clones; where checked against another copy, unresolved V genes explain under half of the gap, and the rest is unexplained. V and J calls and clone size are those listed in that table; D and trimming were worked out from the DNA. This sample lists about 130,000 clones; about 80% were detected once. The ten largest clones add up to 10% to 12% of the sample.

Whole blood was collected in K2EDTA tubes by collaborating institutions according to the institutions' own protocols. Collaborator samples were shipped for TCRbeta analysis as frozen whole blood, isolated PBMCs, or DNA extracted from either sample type. Input material: peripheral blood. The sequence derives from a human donor in a cohort sampled during active COVID-19. The chain couples TRBV29-1 to TRBJ2-1, with 10 central nucleotides matching TRBD2. The DNA sequence is given as TGCAGCGTTTCTACCTTCACTAGCGGGGTATACAATGAGCAGTTCTTC. This translates into CSVSTFTSGVYNEQFF.